This TCR beta chain was documented in a study of cytotoxic CD8 clonotypes in ibrutinib-treated CLL. After removal of 1 base from V and 2 bases from J, the junction contained 7 bases not matched to a gene. Germline CDR1 SGHDT, CDR2 YYEEEE. This CDR3 has 16 amino acids. Sequencing was performed with immunoSEQ multiplex PCR; in TCRdb, only in-frame clones are kept and a portion is missing. This table holds more than 300,000 clones, around four fifths found once. V and J are TRBV5-6 and TRBJ2-5, with 8 bases matching TRBD2. The origin of this receptor is a human donor with chronic lymphocytic leukemia. The sequences come from PBMCs, collected before ibrutinib treatment. CDR3 protein: CASSLMASGWQETQYF. CDR3 in DNA: TGTGCCAGCAGCTTGATGGCTAGCGGGTGGCAAGAGACCCAGTACTTC.